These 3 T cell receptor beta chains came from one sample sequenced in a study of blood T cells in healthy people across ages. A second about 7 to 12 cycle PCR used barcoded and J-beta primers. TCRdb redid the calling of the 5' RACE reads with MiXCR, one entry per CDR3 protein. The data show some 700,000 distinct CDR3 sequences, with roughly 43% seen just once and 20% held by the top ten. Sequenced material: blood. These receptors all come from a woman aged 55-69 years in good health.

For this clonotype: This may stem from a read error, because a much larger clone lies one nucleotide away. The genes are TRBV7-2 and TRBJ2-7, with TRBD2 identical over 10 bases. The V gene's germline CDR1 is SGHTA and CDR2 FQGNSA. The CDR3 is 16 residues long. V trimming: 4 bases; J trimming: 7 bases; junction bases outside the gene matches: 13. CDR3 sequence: CASSYGLAVAYNEQYF. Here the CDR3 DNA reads TGTGCCAGCAGCTATGGACTAGCGGTGGCTTACAATGAGCAGTACTTC. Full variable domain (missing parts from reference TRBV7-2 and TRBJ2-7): GAGVSQSPSNKVTEKGKDVELRCDPISGHTALYWYRQSLGQGLEFLIYFQGNSAPDKSGLPSDRFSAERTGGSVSTLTIQRTQQEDSAVYLCASSYGLAVAYNEQYFGPGTRLTVT.

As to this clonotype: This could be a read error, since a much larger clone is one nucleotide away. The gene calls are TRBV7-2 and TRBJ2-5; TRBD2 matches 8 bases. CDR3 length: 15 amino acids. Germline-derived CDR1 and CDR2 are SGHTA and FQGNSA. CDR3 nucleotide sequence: TGTGCCAGCAGCTCAGGACTAGCCAGTCAAGCGACCCAGTACTTC. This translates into CASSSGLASQATQYF.

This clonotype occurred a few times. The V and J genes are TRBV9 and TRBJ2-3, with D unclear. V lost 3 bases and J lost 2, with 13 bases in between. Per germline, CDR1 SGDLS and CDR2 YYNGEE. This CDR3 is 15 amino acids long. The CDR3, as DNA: TGTGCCAGCAGCGCTTGGGTAGTACCCACAGATACGCAGTATTTT. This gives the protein CASSAWVVPTDTQYF.